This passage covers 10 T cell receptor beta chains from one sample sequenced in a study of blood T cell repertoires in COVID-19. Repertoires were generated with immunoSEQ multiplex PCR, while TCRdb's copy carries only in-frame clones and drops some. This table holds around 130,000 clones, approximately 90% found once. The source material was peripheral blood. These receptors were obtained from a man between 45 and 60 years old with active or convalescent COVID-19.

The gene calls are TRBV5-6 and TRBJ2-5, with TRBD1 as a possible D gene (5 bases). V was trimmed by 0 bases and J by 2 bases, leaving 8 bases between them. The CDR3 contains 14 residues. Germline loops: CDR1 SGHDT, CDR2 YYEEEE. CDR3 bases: TGTGCCAGCAGCTTGGGGGGCTATCAAGAGACCCAGTACTTC. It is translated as CASSLGGYQETQYF.

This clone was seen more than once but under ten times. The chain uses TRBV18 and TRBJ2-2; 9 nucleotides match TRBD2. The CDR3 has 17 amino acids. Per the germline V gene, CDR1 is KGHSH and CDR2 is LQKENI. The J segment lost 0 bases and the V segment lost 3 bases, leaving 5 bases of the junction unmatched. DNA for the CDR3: TGTGCCAGCTCACCTCGACTAGCGGAGGCGAACACCGGGGAGCTGTTTTTT. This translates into CASSPRLAEANTGELFF.

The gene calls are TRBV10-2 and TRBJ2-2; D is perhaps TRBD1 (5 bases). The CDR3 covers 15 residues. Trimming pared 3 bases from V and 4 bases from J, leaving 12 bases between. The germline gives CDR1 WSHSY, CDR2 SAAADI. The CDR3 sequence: CASSDGQGITGELFF. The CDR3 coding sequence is TGCGCCAGCAGTGACGGGCAGGGTATCACCGGGGAGCTGTTTTTT.

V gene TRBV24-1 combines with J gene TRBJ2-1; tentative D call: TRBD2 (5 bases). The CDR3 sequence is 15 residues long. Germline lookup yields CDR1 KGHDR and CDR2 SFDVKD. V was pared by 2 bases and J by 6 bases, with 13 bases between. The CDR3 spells CATSDYLRGRNEQFF. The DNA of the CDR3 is TGTGCCACCAGTGATTATTTACGGGGTCGCAATGAGCAGTTCTTC.

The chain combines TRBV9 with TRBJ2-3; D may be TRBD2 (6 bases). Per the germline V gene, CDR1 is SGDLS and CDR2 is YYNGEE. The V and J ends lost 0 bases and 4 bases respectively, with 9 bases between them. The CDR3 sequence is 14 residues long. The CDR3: CASSVDGSADTQYF. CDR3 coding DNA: TGTGCCAGCAGCGTAGACGGGAGTGCAGATACGCAGTATTTT.

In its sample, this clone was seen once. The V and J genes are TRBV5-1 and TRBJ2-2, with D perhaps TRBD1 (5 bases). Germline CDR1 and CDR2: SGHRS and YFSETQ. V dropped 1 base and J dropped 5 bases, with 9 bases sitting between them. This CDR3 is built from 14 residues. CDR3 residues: CASSLISGTGELFF. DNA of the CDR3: TGCGCCAGCAGCTTGATTTCAGGGACCGGGGAGCTGTTTTTT.

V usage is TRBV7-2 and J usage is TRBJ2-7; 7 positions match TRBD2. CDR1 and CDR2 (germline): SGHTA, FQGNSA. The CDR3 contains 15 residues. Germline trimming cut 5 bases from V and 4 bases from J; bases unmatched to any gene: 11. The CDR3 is CASSAGVYRGYEQYF. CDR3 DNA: TGTGCCAGCAGCGCGGGAGTATATAGGGGATACGAGCAGTACTTC.

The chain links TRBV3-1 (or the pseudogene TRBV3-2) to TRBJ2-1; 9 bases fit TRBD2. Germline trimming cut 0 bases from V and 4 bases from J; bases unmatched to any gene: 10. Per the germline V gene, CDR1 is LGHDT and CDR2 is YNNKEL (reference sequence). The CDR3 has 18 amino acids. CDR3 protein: CASSQDRFSGGKYNEQFF. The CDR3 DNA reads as TGTGCCAGCAGCCAAGATAGGTTCAGCGGGGGGAAGTACAATGAGCAGTTCTTC.

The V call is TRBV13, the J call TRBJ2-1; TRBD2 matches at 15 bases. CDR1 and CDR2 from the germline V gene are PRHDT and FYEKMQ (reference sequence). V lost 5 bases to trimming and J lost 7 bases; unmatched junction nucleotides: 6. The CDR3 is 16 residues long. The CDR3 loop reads CASSTWTSGRGNEQFF. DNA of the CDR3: TGTGCCAGCAGCACGTGGACTAGCGGGAGGGGGAATGAGCAGTTCTTC. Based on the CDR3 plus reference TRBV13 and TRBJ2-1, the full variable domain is AAGVIQSPRHLIKEKRETATLKCYPIPRHDTVYWYQQGPGQDPQFLISFYEKMQSDKGSIPDRFSAQQFSDYHSELNMSSLELGDSALYFCASSTWTSGRGNEQFFGPGTRLTVL.

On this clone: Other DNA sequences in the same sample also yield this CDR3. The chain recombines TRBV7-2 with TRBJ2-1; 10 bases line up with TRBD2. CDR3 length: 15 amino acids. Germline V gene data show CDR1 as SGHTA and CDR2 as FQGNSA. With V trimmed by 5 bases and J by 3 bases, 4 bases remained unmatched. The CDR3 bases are TGTGCCAGCAGCCCTCGGACTAGCGGCTACAATGAGCAGTTCTTC. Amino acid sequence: CASSPRTSGYNEQFF.